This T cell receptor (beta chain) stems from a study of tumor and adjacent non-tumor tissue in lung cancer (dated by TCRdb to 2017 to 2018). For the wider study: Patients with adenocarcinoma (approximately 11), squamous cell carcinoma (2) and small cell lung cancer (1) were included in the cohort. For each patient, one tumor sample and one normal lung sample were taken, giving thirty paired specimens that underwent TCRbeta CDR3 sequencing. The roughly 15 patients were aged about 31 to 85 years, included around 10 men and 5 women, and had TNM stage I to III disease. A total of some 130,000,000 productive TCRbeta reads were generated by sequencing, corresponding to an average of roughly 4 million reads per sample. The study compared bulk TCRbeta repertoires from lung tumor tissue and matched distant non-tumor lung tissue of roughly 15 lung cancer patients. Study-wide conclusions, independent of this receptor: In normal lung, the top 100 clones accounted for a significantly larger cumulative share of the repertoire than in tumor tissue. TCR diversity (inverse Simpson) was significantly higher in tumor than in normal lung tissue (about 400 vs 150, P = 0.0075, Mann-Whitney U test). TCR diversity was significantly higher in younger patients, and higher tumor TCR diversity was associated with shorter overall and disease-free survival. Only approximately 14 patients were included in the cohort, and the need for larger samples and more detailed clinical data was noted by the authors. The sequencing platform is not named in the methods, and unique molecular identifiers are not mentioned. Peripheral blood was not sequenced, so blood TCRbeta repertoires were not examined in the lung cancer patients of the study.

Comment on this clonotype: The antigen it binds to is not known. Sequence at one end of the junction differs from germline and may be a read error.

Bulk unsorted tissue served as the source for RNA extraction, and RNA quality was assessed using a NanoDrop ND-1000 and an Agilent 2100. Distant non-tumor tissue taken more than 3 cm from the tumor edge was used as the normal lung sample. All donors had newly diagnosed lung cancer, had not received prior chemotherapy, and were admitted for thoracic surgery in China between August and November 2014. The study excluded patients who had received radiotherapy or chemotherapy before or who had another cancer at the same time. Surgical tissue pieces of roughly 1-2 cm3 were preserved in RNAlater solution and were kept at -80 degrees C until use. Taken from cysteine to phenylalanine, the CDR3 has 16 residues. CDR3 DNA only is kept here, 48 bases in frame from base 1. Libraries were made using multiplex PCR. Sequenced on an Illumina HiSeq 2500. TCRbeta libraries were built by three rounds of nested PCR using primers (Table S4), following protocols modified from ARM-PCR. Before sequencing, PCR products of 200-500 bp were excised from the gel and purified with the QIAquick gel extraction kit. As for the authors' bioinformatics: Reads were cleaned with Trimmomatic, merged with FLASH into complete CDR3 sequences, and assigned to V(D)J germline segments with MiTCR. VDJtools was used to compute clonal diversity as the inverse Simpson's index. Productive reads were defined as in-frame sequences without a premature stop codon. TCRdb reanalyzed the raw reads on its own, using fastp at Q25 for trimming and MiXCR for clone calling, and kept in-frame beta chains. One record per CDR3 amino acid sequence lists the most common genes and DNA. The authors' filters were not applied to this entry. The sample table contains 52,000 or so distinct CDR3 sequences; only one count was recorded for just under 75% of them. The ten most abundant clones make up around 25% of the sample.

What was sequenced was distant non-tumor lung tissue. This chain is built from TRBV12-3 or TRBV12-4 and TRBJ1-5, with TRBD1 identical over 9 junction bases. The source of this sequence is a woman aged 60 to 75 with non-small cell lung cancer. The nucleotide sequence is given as TGTACCAGTGGAGAGGACAGGGGTAATAGCAACCAGCCCCAGCATTTT. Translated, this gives CTSGEDRGNSNQPQHF.